The clone carrying this TCR beta chain was observed many times. The antigen remains undetermined. The authors drew about 10 milliliters of peripheral blood from each donor. This record belongs to a study of blood T cells in healthy people across ages. Regarding the study as a whole: With age, beta diversity per million T cells declined roughly linearly, significantly by 40.

A second roughly 6 to 12 cycle PCR used barcoded and J-beta primers. Unique molecular identifiers of 12 random nucleotides labeled each cDNA. MiXCR was run by TCRdb on the 5' RACE reads, yielding one entry per CDR3 protein. This sample yields some 790,000 distinct CDR3 sequences, of which under 35% are seen a single time; 15% to 20% belongs to the top ten. The germline V gene encodes CDR1 SGHDT and CDR2 YYEEEE. The CDR3 runs 14 residues. V was cut by 5 bases and J by 1 base, with 11 bases left in between. This rearrangement joins TRBV5-6 to TRBJ2-3; TRBD2 might be the D (6 bases). Input material: blood. The sequence came from a woman older than 75 in good health. CDR3 region: CASSLWGGTDTQYF. Written as DNA, the CDR3 is TGTGCCAGCAGTTTATGGGGGGGCACAGATACGCAGTATTTT.